The clone carrying this T cell receptor (beta chain) was counted a single time. The sample comes from a study of cytomegalovirus exposure and HLA in healthy donors. Germline V gene lookup returns CDR1 WNHNN and CDR2 SYGVQD (reference sequence). This CDR3 comprises 15 residues. V shed 3 bases, J shed 8 bases, and the junction held 11 bases outside the gene matches. Researchers ran the PCR with 60 Vbeta and 13 Jbeta primers. Using immunoSEQ multiplex PCR, the repertoire was profiled, and TCRdb retains in-frame clones only, with some absent. The repertoire holds a few hundred thousand clones, with roughly four fifths as singletons.

This receptor was identified in a woman between 55 and 75 years old in good health and CMV-seropositive. Sequenced material: PBMCs. The chain is built from TRBV10-1 and TRBJ1-2, with 8 bases lining up with TRBD1. CDR3 protein: CASSEYRTGPAGYTF. CDR3 nucleotide sequence: TGCGCCAGCAGTGAATATAGGACAGGGCCCGCGGGCTACACCTTC.